This entry is about one T cell receptor beta chain. Its specificity is not known. Germline CDR1 SGHAT, CDR2 FQNNGV. V was trimmed by 4 bases and J by 3 bases, leaving 3 bases between them. CDR3 length equals 11 residues. This entry is derived from a study of T cell responses to AZD1222 COVID-19 vaccine. Study-wide results and limits: Repertoires were sampled only after the peak T cell response. Spike-specific TCR breadth and depth both grew after two AZD1222 doses. White British ancestry dominated among donors, who included more females, and clonal diversity was possibly underestimated. Unmutated variant regions are reportedly targeted by nearly half of spike-specific TCRs.

Clones were read by immunoSEQ multiplex PCR, and TCRdb kept only the in-frame ones, dropping some. Among about 140,000 clones listed, 80% to 95% were seen once. This clonotype was sampled from an adult in good health. This rearrangement joins TRBV11-2 to TRBJ1-1; D gene uncertain. The sequences come from peripheral blood, collected on day 0 of MenACWY control vaccination. The CDR3 nucleotides read TGTGCCAGCAGCTACTACACTGAAGCTTTCTTT. Encoded protein: CASSYYTEAFF.